This T cell receptor beta chain is drawn from a study of human T cells and chemical hapten exposure. Study as a whole: DPC at 2% was the sensitizing agent, placed on about 2 cm by about 2 cm of upper inner arm skin.

Sample time point: patch test 1, 2 weeks after DPC sensitization. Treatment defined: therapeutic diphenylcyclopropenone sensitization with weekly scalp DPC. Before extraction, the whole blood was not fractionated, and total RNA was taken from it. Many counts were recorded for this clonotype. Its antigen is still unknown. Study-wide findings and caveats: Each of the donors had alopecia, so their immune responses may not resemble those of healthy people.

TCRdb processed the RACE reads anew with MiXCR; each CDR3 protein has one entry. The sample carries some 43,000 distinct CDR3 sequences, under 5% recorded once. Trimming cost V 5 bases and J 0 bases, with 7 bases left between them. The length of the CDR3 is 13 residues. Germline assignment: CDR1 SGHVS and CDR2 FQNEAQ. The rearrangement joins TRBV7-8 to TRBJ1-1, with TRBD1 as a possible D gene (5 bases). The starting material was whole blood, obtained in connection with sensitization to the hapten diphenylcyclopropenone (DPC). The clonotype comes from a man aged 50-60 years with alopecia areata. Some clones in this sample may be carry-over from other donors' samples. DNA of the CDR3: TGTGCCAGCAGCCGACAGTTGAACACTGAAGCTTTCTTT. This translates into CASSRQLNTEAFF. The full variable domain, rest sourced from reference TRBV7-8 and TRBJ1-1, is GAGVSQSPRYKVAKRGQDVALRCDPISGHVSLFWYQQALGQGPEFLTYFQNEAQLDKSGLPSDRFFAERPEGSVSTLKIQRTQQEDSAVYLCASSRQLNTEAFFGQGTRLTVV.